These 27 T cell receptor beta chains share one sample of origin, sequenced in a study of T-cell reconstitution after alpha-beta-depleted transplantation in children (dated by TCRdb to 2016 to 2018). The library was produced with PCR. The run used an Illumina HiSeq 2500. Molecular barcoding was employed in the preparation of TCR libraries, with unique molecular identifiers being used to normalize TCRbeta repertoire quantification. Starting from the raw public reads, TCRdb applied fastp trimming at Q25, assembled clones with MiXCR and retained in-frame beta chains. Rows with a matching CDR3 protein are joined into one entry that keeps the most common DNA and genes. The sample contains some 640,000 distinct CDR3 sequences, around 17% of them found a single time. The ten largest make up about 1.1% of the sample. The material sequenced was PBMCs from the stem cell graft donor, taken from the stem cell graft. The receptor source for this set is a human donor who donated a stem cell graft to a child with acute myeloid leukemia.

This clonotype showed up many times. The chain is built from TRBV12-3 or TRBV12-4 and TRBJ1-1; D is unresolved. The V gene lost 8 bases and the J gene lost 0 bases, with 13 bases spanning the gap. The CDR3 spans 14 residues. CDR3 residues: CASAPDGLNTEAFF. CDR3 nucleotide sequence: TGTGCCAGCGCCCCCGACGGTTTGAACACTGAAGCTTTCTTT.

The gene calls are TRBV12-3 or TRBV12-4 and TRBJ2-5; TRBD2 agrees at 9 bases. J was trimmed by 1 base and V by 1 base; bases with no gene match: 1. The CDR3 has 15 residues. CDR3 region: CASSLGGLAQETQYF. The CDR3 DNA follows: TGTGCCAGCAGTTTAGGGGGACTAGCCCAAGAGACCCAGTACTTC.

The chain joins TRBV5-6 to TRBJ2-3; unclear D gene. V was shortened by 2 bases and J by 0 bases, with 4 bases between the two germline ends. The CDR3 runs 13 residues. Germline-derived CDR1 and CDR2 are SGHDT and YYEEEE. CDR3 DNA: TGTGCCAGCAGCTTCTTTAGCACAGATACGCAGTATTTT. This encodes CASSFFSTDTQYF.

CDR3 DNA: TGCGCCAGCAGCTGGGACACGGGGATTAATCAGCCCCAGCATTTT. Protein sequence: CASSWDTGINQPQHF. V and J are TRBV5-1 and TRBJ1-5, with D perhaps TRBD1 (6 bases). CDR3 length: 15 amino acids. Germline CDR1 is SGHRS and CDR2 is YFSETQ. Trimming cost V 3 bases and J 4 bases, with 14 bases left between them.

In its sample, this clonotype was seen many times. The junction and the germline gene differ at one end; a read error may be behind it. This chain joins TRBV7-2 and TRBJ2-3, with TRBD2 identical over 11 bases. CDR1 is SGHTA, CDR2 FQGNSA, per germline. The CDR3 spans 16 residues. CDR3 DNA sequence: TGTGCCAGCAGCATAGCACTAGCGGGAGGCACAGATACGCAGTATTTT. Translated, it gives CASSIALAGGTDTQYF. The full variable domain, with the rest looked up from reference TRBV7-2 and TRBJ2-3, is GAGVSQSPSNKVTEKGKDVELRCDPISGHTALYWYRQSLGQGLEFLIYFQGNSAPDKSGLPSDRFSAERTGGSVSTLTIQRTQQEDSAVYLCASSIALAGGTDTQYFGPGTRLTVL.

CDR3 loop: CASSSTSEQYF. The CDR3 DNA reads as TGTGCCAGCAGTTCCACTAGCGAGCAGTACTTC. V usage is TRBV12-3 or TRBV12-4 and J usage is TRBJ2-7, with D possibly TRBD2 on 5 matching bases. The ends were cut back, 4 bases at V and 6 bases at J, with 7 bases in the middle. CDR3 length equals 11 residues.

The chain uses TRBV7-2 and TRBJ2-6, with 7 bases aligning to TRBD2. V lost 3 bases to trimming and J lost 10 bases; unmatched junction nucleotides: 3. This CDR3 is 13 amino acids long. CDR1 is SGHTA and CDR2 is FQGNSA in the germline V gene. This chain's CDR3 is CASSFAGRNVLTF. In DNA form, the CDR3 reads TGTGCCAGCAGCTTTGCCGGGAGGAACGTCCTGACTTTC.

In DNA form, the CDR3 reads TGCGCCAGCAGCCTTCGACGTGGACAGGGGACCACAGATACGCAGTATTTT. It is translated as CASSLRRGQGTTDTQYF. J is TRBJ2-3 and V is TRBV4-1; TRBD1 matches 9 bases. Unmatched junction bases numbered 10, after V lost 4 bases and J lost 2 bases. The CDR3 sequence is 17 residues long. From germline, CDR1 is MGHRA and CDR2 YSYEKL.

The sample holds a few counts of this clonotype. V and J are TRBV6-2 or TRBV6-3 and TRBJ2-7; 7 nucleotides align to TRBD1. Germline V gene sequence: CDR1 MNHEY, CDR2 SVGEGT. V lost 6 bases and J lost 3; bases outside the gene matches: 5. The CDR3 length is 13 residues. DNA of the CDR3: TGTGCCAGCAGACGGCAGGGGGTCTACGAGCAGTACGTC. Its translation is CASRRQGVYEQYV.

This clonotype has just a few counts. In DNA, the CDR3 is TGCAGTGCTAGAGATTCAAAAACAACACATCAGCCCCAGCATTTT. This codes for CSARDSKTTHQPQHF. V and J are TRBV20-1 and TRBJ1-5; D gene uncertain. V gave up 0 bases and J gave up 5 bases, with 14 bases separating them. Germline-derived CDR1 and CDR2 are DFQATT and SNEGSKA (reference sequence). The CDR3 extends over 15 amino acids.

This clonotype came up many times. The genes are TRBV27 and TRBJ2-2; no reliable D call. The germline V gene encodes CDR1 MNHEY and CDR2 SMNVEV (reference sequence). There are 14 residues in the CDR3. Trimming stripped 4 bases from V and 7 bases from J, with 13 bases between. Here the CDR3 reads CASSSLVSGGELFF. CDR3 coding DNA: TGTGCCAGCAGTTCCTTGGTGTCTGGCGGGGAGCTGTTTTTT.

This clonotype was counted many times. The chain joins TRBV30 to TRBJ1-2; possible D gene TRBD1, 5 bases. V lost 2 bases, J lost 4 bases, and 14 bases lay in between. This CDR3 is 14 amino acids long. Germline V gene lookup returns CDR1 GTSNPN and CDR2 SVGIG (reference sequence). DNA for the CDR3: TGTGCCTGGAGTCCTGGGGCAGGACGCTATGGCTACACCTTC. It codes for CAWSPGAGRYGYTF.

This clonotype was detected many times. The DNA for the CDR3 is TGCAGTGCTAGACCTGGGGGACAGTCCATAGGGGGCTCCTACGAGCAGTACTTC. This translates into CSARPGGQSIGGSYEQYF. The chain has TRBV20-1 and TRBJ2-7; 7 bases align to TRBD1. Trimming at V came to 2 bases and at J to 0 bases, leaving 16 bases not matched to a gene. Germline assignment: CDR1 DFQATT and CDR2 SNEGSKA (reference sequence). The CDR3 loop spans 18 amino acids.

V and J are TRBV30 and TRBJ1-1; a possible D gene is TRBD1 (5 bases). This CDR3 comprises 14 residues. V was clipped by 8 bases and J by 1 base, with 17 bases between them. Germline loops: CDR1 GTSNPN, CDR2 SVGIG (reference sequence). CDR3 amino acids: CAGTKGRGNTEAFF. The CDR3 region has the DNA TGTGCCGGAACCAAGGGGCGGGGGAACACTGAAGCTTTCTTT.

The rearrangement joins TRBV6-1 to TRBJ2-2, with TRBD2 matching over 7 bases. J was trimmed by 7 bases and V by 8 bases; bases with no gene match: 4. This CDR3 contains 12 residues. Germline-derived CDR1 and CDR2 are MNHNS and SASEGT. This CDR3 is CASWEGIGELFF. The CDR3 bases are TGTGCCAGCTGGGAGGGAATCGGGGAGCTGTTTTTT.

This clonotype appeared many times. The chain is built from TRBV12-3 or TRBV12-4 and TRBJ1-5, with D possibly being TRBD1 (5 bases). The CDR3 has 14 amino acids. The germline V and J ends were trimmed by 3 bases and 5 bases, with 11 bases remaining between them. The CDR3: CASSLRGKDQPQHF. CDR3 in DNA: TGTGCCAGCAGTTTGCGGGGGAAGGATCAGCCCCAGCATTTT.

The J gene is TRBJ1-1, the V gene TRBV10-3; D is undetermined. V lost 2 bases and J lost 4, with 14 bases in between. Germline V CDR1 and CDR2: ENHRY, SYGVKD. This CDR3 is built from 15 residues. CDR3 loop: CAISEAPGAGTEAFF. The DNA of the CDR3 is TGTGCCATCAGTGAGGCCCCAGGAGCCGGCACTGAAGCTTTCTTT.

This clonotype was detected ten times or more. CDR3 coding DNA: TGTGCCAGCAGTTCTACTAGCGGGGGGGCTGACGAGCAGTACTTC. Translating gives CASSSTSGGADEQYF. The genes are TRBV6-2 or TRBV6-3 and TRBJ2-7; TRBD2 agrees at 13 bases. This CDR3 region has 15 residues. CDR1 and CDR2 (germline): MNHEY, SVGEGT. With V trimmed by 4 bases and J by 5 bases, 5 bases remained unmatched.

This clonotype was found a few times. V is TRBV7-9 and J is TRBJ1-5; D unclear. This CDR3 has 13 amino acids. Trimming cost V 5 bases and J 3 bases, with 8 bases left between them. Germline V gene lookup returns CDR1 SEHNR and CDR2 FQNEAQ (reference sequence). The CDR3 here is CASSQNPNQPQHF. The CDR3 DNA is TGTGCCAGCAGCCAGAATCCCAATCAGCCCCAGCATTTT.

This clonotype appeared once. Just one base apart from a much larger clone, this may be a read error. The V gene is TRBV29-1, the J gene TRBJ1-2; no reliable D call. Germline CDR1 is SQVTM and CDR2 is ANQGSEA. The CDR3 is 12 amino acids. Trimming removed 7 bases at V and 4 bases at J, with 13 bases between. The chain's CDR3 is CSAQLSSYGYTF. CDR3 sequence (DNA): TGCAGCGCCCAACTCAGTTCCTATGGCTACACCTTC.

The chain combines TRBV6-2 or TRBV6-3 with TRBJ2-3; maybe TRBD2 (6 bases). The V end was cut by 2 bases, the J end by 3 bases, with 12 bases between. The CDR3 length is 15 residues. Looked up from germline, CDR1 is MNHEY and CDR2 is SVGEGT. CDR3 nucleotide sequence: TGTGCCAGCAGTTACACTTGGGGGGTTACAGATACGCAGTATTTT. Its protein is CASSYTWGVTDTQYF.

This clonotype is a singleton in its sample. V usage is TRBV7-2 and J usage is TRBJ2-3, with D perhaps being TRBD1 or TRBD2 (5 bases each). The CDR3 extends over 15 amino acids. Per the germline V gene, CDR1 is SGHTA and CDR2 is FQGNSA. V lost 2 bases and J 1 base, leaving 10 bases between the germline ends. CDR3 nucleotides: TGTGCCAGCAGCTTAAGGCTGGGGGGCACAGATACGCAGTATTTT. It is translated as CASSLRLGGTDTQYF. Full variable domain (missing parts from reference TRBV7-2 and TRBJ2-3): GAGVSQSPSNKVTEKGKDVELRCDPISGHTALYWYRQSLGQGLEFLIYFQGNSAPDKSGLPSDRFSAERTGGSVSTLTIQRTQQEDSAVYLCASSLRLGGTDTQYFGPGTRLTVL.

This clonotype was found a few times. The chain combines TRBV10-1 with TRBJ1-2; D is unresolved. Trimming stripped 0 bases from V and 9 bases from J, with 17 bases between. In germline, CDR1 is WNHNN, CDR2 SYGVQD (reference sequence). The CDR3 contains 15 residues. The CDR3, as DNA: TGCGCCAGCAGTGAGTCTTTGGTTCGTTGGGAAAGCTACACCTTC. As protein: CASSESLVRWESYTF.

The chain's CDR3 is CASSLDPDPYNEQFF. The CDR3 DNA reads as TGTGCCAGCAGTTTGGACCCCGATCCCTACAATGAGCAGTTCTTC. The V call is TRBV12-3 or TRBV12-4, the J call TRBJ2-1; D unclear. Trimming removed 3 bases at V and 2 bases at J, with 11 bases between. The CDR3 runs to 15 residues.

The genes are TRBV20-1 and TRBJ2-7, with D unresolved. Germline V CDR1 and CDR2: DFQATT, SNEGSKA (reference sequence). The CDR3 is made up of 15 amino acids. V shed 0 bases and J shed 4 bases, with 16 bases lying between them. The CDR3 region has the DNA TGCAGTGCTAGAGATCCTGTCGGCCCCCGATACGAGCAGTACGTC. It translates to CSARDPVGPRYEQYV.

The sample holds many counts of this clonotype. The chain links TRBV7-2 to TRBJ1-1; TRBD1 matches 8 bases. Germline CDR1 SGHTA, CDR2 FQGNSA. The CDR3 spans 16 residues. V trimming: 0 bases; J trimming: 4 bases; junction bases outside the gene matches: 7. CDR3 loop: CASSLASGQGGTEAFF. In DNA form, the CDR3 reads TGTGCCAGCAGCTTAGCGTCTGGACAGGGAGGCACTGAAGCTTTCTTT. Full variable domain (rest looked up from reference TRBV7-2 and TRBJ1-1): GAGVSQSPSNKVTEKGKDVELRCDPISGHTALYWYRQSLGQGLEFLIYFQGNSAPDKSGLPSDRFSAERTGGSVSTLTIQRTQQEDSAVYLCASSLASGQGGTEAFFGQGTRLTVV.

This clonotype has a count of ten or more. The CDR3 sequence is CASSLASGAETQYF. The CDR3 DNA reads as TGTGCCAGCAGCTTGGCTAGCGGGGCTGAGACCCAGTACTTC. This chain links TRBV7-9 with TRBJ2-5; TRBD2 matches at 9 bases. The CDR3 runs 14 residues. Per the germline V gene, CDR1 is SEHNR and CDR2 is FQNEAQ (reference sequence). V shed 3 bases and J 5 bases; nucleotides not matched to a gene: 4.